These T cell receptor beta chains were read from a single sample in a study of T cell responses to AZD1222 COVID-19 vaccine. The assay was immunoSEQ multiplex PCR, and TCRdb's table has in-frame clones only and misses some. The sample has 250,000 or so clones, 93% seen once. Sequencing was performed on peripheral blood, taken on day 0 of AZD1222 vaccination. Receptors originate from an adult in good health. CDR3s include the opening cysteine and the closing phenylalanine or tryptophan. Each record gives: V gene, D gene, clone size, J gene, CDR3 protein, CDR3 DNA. D genes are given only for firm matches. Not all rows give a size; the values are once, few, many and, for expanded clones, a class.

V: TRBV19
D: TRBD2
size: once
J: TRBJ2-7
CDR3: CASSTLAGGTYEQYF
DNA: TGTGCCAGTAGTACCCTAGCGGGAGGGACCTACGAGCAGTACTTC

V: TRBV3-1/TRBV3-2
D: -
size: -
J: TRBJ2-1
CDR3: CASSQDGDNEQFF
DNA: TGTGCCAGCAGCCAAGACGGCGACAATGAGCAGTTCTTC

V: TRBV19
D: -
size: -
J: TRBJ2-7
CDR3: CASSISPRYEQYF
DNA: TGTGCCAGTAGTATATCACCCAGATACGAGCAGTACTTC

V: TRBV2
D: -
size: once
J: TRBJ2-7
CDR3: CASSGNAIYEQYF
DNA: TGTGCCAGCAGTGGGAACGCAATCTACGAGCAGTACTTC

V: TRBV7-3
D: -
size: -
J: TRBJ2-6
CDR3: CASSLNGGRTSGANVLTF
DNA: TGTGCCAGCAGCTTAAACGGCGGGCGAACCTCTGGGGCCAACGTCCTGACTTTC

V: TRBV18
D: TRBD1
size: -
J: TRBJ1-5
CDR3: CASSPSGQGGNQPQHF
DNA: TGTGCCAGCTCACCCTCCGGACAGGGAGGCAATCAGCCCCAGCATTTT

V: TRBV29-1
D: -
size: -
J: TRBJ2-7
CDR3: CSVGDSYEQYF
DNA: TGCAGCGTTGGGGACTCCTACGAGCAGTACTTC

V: TRBV18
D: TRBD2
size: -
J: TRBJ2-3
CDR3: CASSPTSGSSTDTQYF
DNA: TGTGCCAGCTCACCGACTAGCGGGTCCAGCACAGATACGCAGTATTTT

V: TRBV4-2
D: TRBD2
size: -
J: TRBJ2-7
CDR3: CASSPHGLANYEQYF
DNA: TGTGCCAGCAGCCCTCACGGACTAGCGAACTACGAGCAGTACTTC

V: TRBV6-5
D: TRBD1
size: -
J: TRBJ2-7
CDR3: CACPGTVFHEQYF
DNA: TGTGCCTGTCCCGGGACAGTATTTCACGAGCAGTACTTC

V: TRBV6-2/TRBV6-3
D: TRBD1
size: -
J: TRBJ1-1
CDR3: CASSPGQTTEAFF
DNA: TGTGCCAGCAGTCCGGGACAGACCACTGAAGCTTTCTTT

V: TRBV4-1
D: -
size: -
J: TRBJ1-4
CDR3: CASSQDRNRVNEKLFF
DNA: TGCGCCAGCAGCCAAGATAGGAACAGGGTTAATGAAAAACTGTTTTTT

V: TRBV10-3
D: TRBD2
size: -
J: TRBJ2-7
CDR3: CAISGGYGLAAYEQYF
DNA: TGTGCCATCAGTGGTGGTTACGGACTAGCCGCCTACGAGCAGTACTTC

V: TRBV9
D: -
size: -
J: TRBJ1-2
CDR3: CASSVAAGGYTF
DNA: TGTGCCAGCAGCGTAGCGGCCGGTGGCTACACCTTC

V: TRBV7-9
D: TRBD2
size: -
J: TRBJ2-5
CDR3: CASSLVRLAEETQYF
DNA: TGTGCCAGCAGCTTAGTTCGCCTAGCGGAAGAGACCCAGTACTTC

V: TRBV3-1/TRBV3-2
D: -
size: -
J: TRBJ1-1
CDR3: CASSQLPGNTEAFF
DNA: TGTGCCAGCAGCCAACTCCCCGGGAACACTGAAGCTTTCTTT

V: TRBV2
D: -
size: -
J: TRBJ2-2
CDR3: CASSVLSGSVGELFF
DNA: TGTGCCAGCAGTGTGTTGAGCGGCTCTGTCGGGGAGCTGTTTTTT

V: TRBV5-6
D: TRBD1
size: -
J: TRBJ2-3
CDR3: CASSGGDRARTDTQYF
DNA: TGTGCCAGCAGCGGGGGGGACAGGGCTCGCACAGATACGCAGTATTTT

V: TRBV28
D: TRBD2
size: -
J: TRBJ2-6
CDR3: CASSLPGGSGANVLTF
DNA: TGTGCCAGCAGCCTTCCGGGGGGCTCTGGGGCCAACGTCCTGACTTTC

V: TRBV24-1
D: -
size: -
J: TRBJ1-5
CDR3: CATSDSAQLNQPQHF
DNA: TGTGCCACCAGTGATTCAGCACAGCTCAATCAGCCCCAGCATTTT

V: TRBV27
D: -
size: -
J: TRBJ2-7
CDR3: CASSSNPRPGEQYF
DNA: TGTGCCAGCAGTTCTAACCCCCGACCTGGGGAGCAGTACTTC

V: TRBV5-1
D: TRBD1
size: -
J: TRBJ1-4
CDR3: CASSWDRGNNEKLFF
DNA: TGCGCCAGCAGCTGGGACAGGGGTAATAATGAAAAACTGTTTTTT

V: TRBV27
D: -
size: -
J: TRBJ1-1
CDR3: CASSSFEGGTEAFF
DNA: TGTGCCAGCAGTTCATTTGAGGGGGGCACTGAAGCTTTCTTT

V: TRBV6-5
D: -
size: -
J: TRBJ1-1
CDR3: CASSYGQGIEAFF
DNA: TGTGCCAGCAGTTACGGTCAGGGAATTGAAGCTTTCTTT

V: TRBV6-5
D: TRBD2
size: -
J: TRBJ2-7
CDR3: CASHPAGGVSYEQYF
DNA: TGTGCCAGCCACCCAGCGGGAGGCGTCTCCTACGAGCAGTACTTC

V: TRBV28
D: -
size: -
J: TRBJ2-1
CDR3: CASSSGTYNEQFF
DNA: TGTGCCAGCTCTTCGGGAACCTACAATGAGCAGTTCTTC

V: TRBV3-1/TRBV3-2
D: -
size: -
J: TRBJ1-3
CDR3: CASSQVAWGSSGNTIYF
DNA: TGTGCCAGCAGCCAAGTTGCCTGGGGGTCCTCTGGAAACACCATATATTTT

V: TRBV3-1/TRBV3-2
D: -
size: -
J: TRBJ2-7
CDR3: CASSFPGSEQYF
DNA: TGTGCCAGCAGCTTCCCGGGTAGCGAGCAGTACTTC

V: TRBV3-1/TRBV3-2
D: -
size: -
J: TRBJ1-6
CDR3: CASSQGGTNNSPLHF
DNA: TGTGCCAGCAGCCAAGGTGGCACCAATAATTCACCCCTCCACTTT

V: TRBV28
D: -
size: -
J: TRBJ2-7
CDR3: CASSFHQGPYEQYF
DNA: TGTGCCAGCAGTTTCCACCAGGGGCCCTACGAGCAGTACTTC

V: TRBV5-1
D: TRBD2
size: -
J: TRBJ2-3
CDR3: CASSLAQTSGGPRHTDTQYF
DNA: TGCGCCAGCAGCTTGGCCCAGACTAGCGGGGGTCCTCGTCACACAGATACGCAGTATTTT

V: TRBV5-1
D: TRBD1
size: -
J: TRBJ1-2
CDR3: CASSPGGQGFYGYTF
DNA: TGCGCCAGCAGCCCCGGGGGACAGGGTTTTTATGGCTACACCTTC

V: TRBV19
D: -
size: -
J: TRBJ1-5
CDR3: CASSLAWGNQPQHF
DNA: TGTGCCAGTAGCCTGGCCTGGGGGAACCAGCCCCAGCATTTT

V: TRBV15
D: -
size: -
J: TRBJ2-7
CDR3: CATSRDRAGSLYEQYF
DNA: TGTGCCACCAGCAGAGATCGGGCAGGGTCCCTTTACGAGCAGTACTTC

V: TRBV11-2
D: -
size: -
J: TRBJ1-2
CDR3: CASSLRLYGYTF
DNA: TGTGCCAGCAGCTTACGGCTCTATGGCTACACCTTC

V: TRBV20-1
D: -
size: -
J: TRBJ2-5
CDR3: CSARMGTQYF
DNA: TGCAGTGCCCGGATGGGGACCCAGTACTTC

V: TRBV27
D: -
size: -
J: TRBJ1-2
CDR3: CASSRGENYGYTF
DNA: TGTGCCAGCTCCCGGGGGGAGAACTATGGCTACACCTTC

V: TRBV7-8
D: TRBD1
size: -
J: TRBJ1-3
CDR3: CASSPRTGGGNTIYF
DNA: TGTGCCAGCAGCCCAAGGACAGGGGGTGGAAACACCATATATTTT

V: TRBV5-6
D: TRBD1
size: -
J: TRBJ1-1
CDR3: CASSLYRDRNTEAFF
DNA: TGTGCCAGCAGCTTATATCGGGACAGAAACACTGAAGCTTTCTTT

V: TRBV4-3
D: -
size: -
J: TRBJ1-4
CDR3: CASSQDRGSNEKLFF
DNA: TGCGCCAGCAGCCAAGATCGGGGGTCTAATGAAAAACTGTTTTTT

V: TRBV7-8
D: TRBD1
size: -
J: TRBJ1-2
CDR3: CASSLGGTGNGYTF
DNA: TGTGCCAGCAGCTTAGGGGGGACAGGGAATGGCTACACCTTC

V: TRBV18
D: -
size: -
J: TRBJ1-2
CDR3: CASSPGGQVGGYTF
DNA: TGTGCCAGCTCACCAGGCGGTCAGGTCGGCGGCTACACCTTC

V: TRBV6-5
D: -
size: -
J: TRBJ1-1
CDR3: CASSLQENTEAFF
DNA: TGTGCCAGCAGCCTACAGGAGAACACTGAAGCTTTCTTT

V: TRBV3-1/TRBV3-2
D: TRBD2
size: -
J: TRBJ2-2
CDR3: CASSQTGGTGTGELFF
DNA: TGTGCCAGCAGCCAGACGGGAGGAACGGGCACCGGGGAGCTGTTTTTT

V: TRBV2
D: -
size: -
J: TRBJ1-1
CDR3: CASSGSENTEAFF
DNA: TGTGCCAGCAGTGGATCAGAGAACACTGAAGCTTTCTTT